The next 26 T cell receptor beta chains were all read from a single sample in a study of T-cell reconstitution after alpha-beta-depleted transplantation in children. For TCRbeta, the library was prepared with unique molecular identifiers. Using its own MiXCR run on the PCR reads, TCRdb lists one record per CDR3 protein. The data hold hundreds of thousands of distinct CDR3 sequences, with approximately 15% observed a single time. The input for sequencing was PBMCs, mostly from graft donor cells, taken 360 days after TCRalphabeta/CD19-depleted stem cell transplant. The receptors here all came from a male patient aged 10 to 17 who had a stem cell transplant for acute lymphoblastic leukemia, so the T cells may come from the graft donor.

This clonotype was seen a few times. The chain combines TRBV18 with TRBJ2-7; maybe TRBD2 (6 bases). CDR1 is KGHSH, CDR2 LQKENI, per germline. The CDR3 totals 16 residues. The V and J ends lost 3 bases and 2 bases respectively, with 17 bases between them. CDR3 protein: CASSPWGLPSTYEQYF. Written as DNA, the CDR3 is TGTGCCAGCTCACCTTGGGGACTGCCCTCAACCTACGAGCAGTACTTC.

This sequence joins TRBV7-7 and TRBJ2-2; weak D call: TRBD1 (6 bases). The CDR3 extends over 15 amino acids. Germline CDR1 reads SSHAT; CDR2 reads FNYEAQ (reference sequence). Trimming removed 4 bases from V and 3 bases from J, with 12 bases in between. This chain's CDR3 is CASSSGTHHTGELFF. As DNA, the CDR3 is TGTGCCAGCAGCTCCGGGACACACCACACCGGGGAGCTGTTTTTT.

CDR3 sequence reads: CASSHHREGGANVLTF. The CDR3 region has the DNA TGTGCCAGCAGCCATCACAGGGAAGGAGGGGCCAACGTCCTGACTTTC. This chain joins TRBV3-1 and TRBJ2-6, with D possibly being TRBD1 (6 bases). Trimming removed 3 bases from V and 4 bases from J, with 13 bases in between. CDR3 length: 16 amino acids. Looked up from germline, CDR1 is LGHDT and CDR2 is YNNKEL (reference sequence). The full variable domain, in which reference TRBV3-1 and TRBJ2-6 provide the parts outside the CDR3, is DTAVSQTPKYLVTQMGNDKSIKCEQNLGHDTMYWYKQDSKKFLKIMFSYNNKELIINETVPNRFSPKSPDKAHLNLHINSLELGDSAVYFCASSHHREGGANVLTFGAGSRLTVL.

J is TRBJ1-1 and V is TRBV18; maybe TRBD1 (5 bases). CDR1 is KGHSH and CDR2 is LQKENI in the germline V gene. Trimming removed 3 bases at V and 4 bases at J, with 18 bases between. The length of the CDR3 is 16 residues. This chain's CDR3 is CASSPSPGVSGTEAFF. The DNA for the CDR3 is TGTGCCAGCTCACCTAGTCCGGGGGTTTCGGGCACTGAAGCTTTCTTT.

This CDR3 reads CASRAYVNYEQYF. The CDR3 coding sequence is TGTGCCAGCAGAGCTTATGTAAACTACGAGCAGTACTTC. This rearrangement joins TRBV27 to TRBJ2-7; D is unclear. Trimming cost V 6 bases and J 3 bases, with 12 bases left between them. CDR1 and CDR2 (germline): MNHEY, SMNVEV (reference sequence). The CDR3 spans 13 residues.

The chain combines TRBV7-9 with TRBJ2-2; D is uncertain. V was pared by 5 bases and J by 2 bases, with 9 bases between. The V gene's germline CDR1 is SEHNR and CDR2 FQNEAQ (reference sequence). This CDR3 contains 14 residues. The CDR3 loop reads CASSPEPNTGELFF. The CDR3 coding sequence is TGTGCCAGCAGCCCTGAACCCAACACCGGGGAGCTGTTTTTT.

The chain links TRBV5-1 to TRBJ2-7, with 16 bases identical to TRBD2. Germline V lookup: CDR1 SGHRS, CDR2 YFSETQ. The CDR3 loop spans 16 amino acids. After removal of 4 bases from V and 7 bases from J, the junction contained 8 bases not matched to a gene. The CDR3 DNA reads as TGCGCCAGCAGCCCGGGACTAGCGGGAGGGCCCGGGGAGCAGTACTTC. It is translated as CASSPGLAGGPGEQYF.

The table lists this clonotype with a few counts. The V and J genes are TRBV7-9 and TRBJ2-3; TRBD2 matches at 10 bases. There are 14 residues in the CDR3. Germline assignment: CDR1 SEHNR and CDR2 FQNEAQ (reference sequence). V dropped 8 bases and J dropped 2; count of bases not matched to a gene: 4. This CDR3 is CASRTSGPTDTQYF. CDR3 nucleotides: TGTGCCAGCCGGACTAGCGGCCCCACAGATACGCAGTATTTT.

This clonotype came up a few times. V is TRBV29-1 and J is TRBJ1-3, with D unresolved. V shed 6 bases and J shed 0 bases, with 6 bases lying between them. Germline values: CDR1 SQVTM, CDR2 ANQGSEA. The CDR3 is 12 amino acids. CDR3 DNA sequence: TGCAGCGTGGCAGACTCTGGAAACACCATATATTTT. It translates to CSVADSGNTIYF.

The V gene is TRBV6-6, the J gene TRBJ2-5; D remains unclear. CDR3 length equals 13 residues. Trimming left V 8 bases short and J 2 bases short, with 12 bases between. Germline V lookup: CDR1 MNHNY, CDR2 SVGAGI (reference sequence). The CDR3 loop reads CASSGQNQETQYF. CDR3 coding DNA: TGTGCCAGCTCGGGTCAAAATCAAGAGACCCAGTACTTC.

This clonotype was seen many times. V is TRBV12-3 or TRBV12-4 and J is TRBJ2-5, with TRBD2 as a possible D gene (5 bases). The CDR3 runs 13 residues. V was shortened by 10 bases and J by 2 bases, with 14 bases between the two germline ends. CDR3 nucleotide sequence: TGTGCCACACGACGGGGATTTCAAGAGACCCAGTACTTC. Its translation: CATRRGFQETQYF.

The CDR3 here is CSAPTSKIYNEQFF. Here the CDR3 DNA reads TGCAGTGCTCCCACTTCTAAAATCTACAATGAGCAGTTCTTC. The chain carries TRBV20-1 and TRBJ2-1; D gene uncertain. This CDR3 region has 14 residues. Trimming removed 5 bases from V and 3 bases from J, with 14 bases in between. Per the germline V gene, CDR1 is DFQATT and CDR2 is SNEGSKA (reference sequence).

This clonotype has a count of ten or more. The CDR3 sequence: CASSLVVYSYNEQFF. The CDR3 DNA sequence: TGCGCCAGCAGCTTGGTAGTTTACTCCTACAATGAGCAGTTCTTC. This rearrangement joins TRBV5-1 to TRBJ2-1; no definite D call. Between the trimmed V and J ends, which lost 0 bases and 0 bases, there was a span of 7 bases. Germline values: CDR1 SGHRS, CDR2 YFSETQ. This CDR3 comprises 15 residues.

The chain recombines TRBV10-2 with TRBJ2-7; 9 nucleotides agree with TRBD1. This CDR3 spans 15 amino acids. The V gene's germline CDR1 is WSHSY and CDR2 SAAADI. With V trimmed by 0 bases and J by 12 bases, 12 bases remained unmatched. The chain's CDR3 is CASSESRDRVSPGYF. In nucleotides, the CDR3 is TGCGCCAGCAGTGAGTCAAGGGACAGGGTTTCCCCGGGGTACTTC.

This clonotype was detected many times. Here the CDR3 reads CSASYTGSNEQFF. The CDR3 DNA reads as TGCAGTGCTAGTTACACGGGGAGCAATGAGCAGTTCTTC. The V gene is TRBV20-1, the J gene TRBJ2-1; D may be TRBD2 (5 bases). Per germline, CDR1 DFQATT and CDR2 SNEGSKA (reference sequence). CDR3 size: 13 residues. Trimming cost V 3 bases and J 6 bases, with 12 bases left between them.

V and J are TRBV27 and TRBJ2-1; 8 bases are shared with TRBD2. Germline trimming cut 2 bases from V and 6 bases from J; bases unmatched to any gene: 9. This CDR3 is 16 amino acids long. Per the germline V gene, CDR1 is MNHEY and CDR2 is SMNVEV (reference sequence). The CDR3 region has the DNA TGTGCCAGCAGTTTAGACACTAGCGGAGTGCTCAATGAGCAGTTCTTC. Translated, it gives CASSLDTSGVLNEQFF.

The CDR3 DNA reads as TGTGCCACAGGACAGGGACGTCAGCCCCAGCATTTT. It is translated as CATGQGRQPQHF. The chain carries TRBV27 and TRBJ1-5, with 8 bases aligning to TRBD1. J lost 6 bases, V lost 10 bases, and 5 bases had no gene match. Germline CDR1 and CDR2: MNHEY and SMNVEV (reference sequence). There are 12 residues in the CDR3.

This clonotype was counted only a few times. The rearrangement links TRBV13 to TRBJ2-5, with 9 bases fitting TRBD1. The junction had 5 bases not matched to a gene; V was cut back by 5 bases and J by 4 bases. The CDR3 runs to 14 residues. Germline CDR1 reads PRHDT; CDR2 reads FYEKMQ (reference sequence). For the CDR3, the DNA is TGTGCCAGCAGCCGCCCGGACAGGGGAGAGACCCAGTACTTC. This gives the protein CASSRPDRGETQYF.

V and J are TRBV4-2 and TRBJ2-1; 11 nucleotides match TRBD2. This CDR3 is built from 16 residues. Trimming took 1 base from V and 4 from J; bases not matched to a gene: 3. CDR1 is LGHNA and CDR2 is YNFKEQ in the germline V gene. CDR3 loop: CASSQATSGSYNEQFF. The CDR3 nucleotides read TGTGCCAGCAGCCAAGCAACTAGCGGGAGTTACAATGAGCAGTTCTTC.

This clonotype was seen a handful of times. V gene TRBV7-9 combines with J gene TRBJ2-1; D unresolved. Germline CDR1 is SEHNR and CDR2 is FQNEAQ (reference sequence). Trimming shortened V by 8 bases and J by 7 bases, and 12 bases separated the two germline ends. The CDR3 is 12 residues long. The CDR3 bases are TGTGCCAGCGCCTATGTGGCTAATGAGCAGTTCTTC. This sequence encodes CASAYVANEQFF.

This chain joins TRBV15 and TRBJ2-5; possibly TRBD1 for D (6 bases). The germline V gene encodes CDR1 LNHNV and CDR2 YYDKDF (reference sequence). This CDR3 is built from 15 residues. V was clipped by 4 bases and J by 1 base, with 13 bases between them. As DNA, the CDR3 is TGTGCCACCAGCAAACCGACAGGCTTCCAAGAGACCCAGTACTTC. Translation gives CATSKPTGFQETQYF.

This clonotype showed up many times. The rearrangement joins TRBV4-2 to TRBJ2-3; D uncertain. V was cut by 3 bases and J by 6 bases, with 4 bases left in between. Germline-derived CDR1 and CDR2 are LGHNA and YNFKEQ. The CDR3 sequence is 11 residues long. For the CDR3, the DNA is TGTGCCAGCAGCCAGGGGGATACGCAGTATTTT. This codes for CASSQGDTQYF.

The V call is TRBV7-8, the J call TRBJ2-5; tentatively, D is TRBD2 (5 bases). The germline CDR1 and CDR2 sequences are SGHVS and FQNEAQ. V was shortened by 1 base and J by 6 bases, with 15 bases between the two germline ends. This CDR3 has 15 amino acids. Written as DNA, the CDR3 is TGTGCCAGCAGCTTAGGGAGATGGGGAGATAAGACCCAGTACTTC. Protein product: CASSLGRWGDKTQYF.

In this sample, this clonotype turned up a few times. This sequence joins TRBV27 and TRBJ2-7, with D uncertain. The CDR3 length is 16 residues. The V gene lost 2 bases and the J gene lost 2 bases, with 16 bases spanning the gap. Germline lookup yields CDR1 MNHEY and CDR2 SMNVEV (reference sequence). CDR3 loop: CASSLVGQLNPYEQYF. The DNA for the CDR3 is TGTGCCAGCAGTTTAGTAGGGCAACTGAACCCCTACGAGCAGTACTTC.

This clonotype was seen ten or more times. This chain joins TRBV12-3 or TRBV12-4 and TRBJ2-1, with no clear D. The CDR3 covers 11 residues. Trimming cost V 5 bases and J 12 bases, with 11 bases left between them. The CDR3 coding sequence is TGTGCCAGCAGTATAGTTTGGGCGCAGTTCTTC. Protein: CASSIVWAQFF.

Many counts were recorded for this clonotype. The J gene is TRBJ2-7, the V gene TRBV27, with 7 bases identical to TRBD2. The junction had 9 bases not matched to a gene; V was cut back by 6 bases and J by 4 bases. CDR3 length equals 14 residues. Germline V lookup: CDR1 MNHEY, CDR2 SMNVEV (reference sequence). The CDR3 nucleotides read TGTGCCAGCAGGCGCAGACTAGCTGGGTACGAGCAGTACTTC. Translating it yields CASRRRLAGYEQYF.